This T cell receptor (beta chain) comes out of a study of identical twins. There were only healthy Caucasians among the donors. A single record per CDR3 protein comes from TCRdb applying MiXCR to the 5' RACE reads. Of roughly 1,500,000 distinct CDR3 sequences in the sample, less than 40% were seen once. Whole-study findings and limits: Monozygotic twins shared more out-of-frame TCR alpha than recombination models predicted.

This clonotype was counted between two and nine times. Its cognate antigen is unknown. Sequencing input: cord blood. This sequence originates from a newborn girl in good health.

The CDR3 nucleotides are TGTGCCGCTAGGGACAGCGGGGGATATAGCAATCAGCCCCAGCATTTT. Translated: CAARDSGGYSNQPQHF. The chain has TRBV19 and TRBJ1-5; the match to TRBD1 covers 7 bases. In germline, CDR1 is LNHDA, CDR2 SQIVND (reference sequence). The CDR3 is 16 residues long. The junction had 13 bases not matched to a gene; V was cut back by 11 bases and J by 0 bases.